This is a list of T cell receptor beta chains from one sample in a study of regulatory T cells in long-lasting Graves disease. Using its own MiXCR run on the multiplex PCR reads, TCRdb lists one record per CDR3 protein. Of 420,000 or so distinct CDR3 sequences listed, less than 20% are singletons. The same sample was also studied in work on T cells in Graves' hyperthyroidism and ophthalmopathy.

Sequences were derived from peripheral blood mononuclear cells (PBMCs), sampled at new diagnosis, from a patient treated with antithyroid drugs. The receptors shown here come from a woman in her late teens or twenties with Graves disease. CDR3s include the opening cysteine and the closing phenylalanine or tryptophan. D genes are given only for firm matches. Rows give clone size only sometimes, using once, few, many, or a class for an expanded clone.

abundance: few; j_gene: TRBJ2-6; d_gene: -; v_gene: TRBV5-1; CDR3nt: TGCGCCACCAAAGAGTTGGTTGGGGCCAACGTCCTGACTTTC; CDR3aa: CATKELVGANVLTF
abundance: many; j_gene: TRBJ2-2; d_gene: -; v_gene: TRBV3-1; CDR3nt: TGTGCCAGCAGCCGTAACCCCGGGGCCGGGGAGCTGTTTTTT; CDR3aa: CASSRNPGAGELFF
abundance: many; j_gene: TRBJ1-1; d_gene: -; v_gene: TRBV6-2/TRBV6-3; CDR3nt: TGTGCCAGCAGTTACCCTCTGGCAGGGCTGAACACTGAAGCTTTCTTT; CDR3aa: CASSYPLAGLNTEAFF
abundance: -; j_gene: TRBJ2-6; d_gene: -; v_gene: TRBV11-2; CDR3nt: TGTGCCAGCAGCTTAAGCCAGGGAACTTCTGGGGCCAACGTCCCGACTTTC; CDR3aa: CASSLSQGTSGANVPTF
abundance: many; j_gene: TRBJ2-7; d_gene: TRBD2; v_gene: TRBV24-1; CDR3nt: TGTGCCACCAGTGGGACTAGCGGGAACTACGAGCAGTACTTC; CDR3aa: CATSGTSGNYEQYF
abundance: many; j_gene: TRBJ2-7; d_gene: -; v_gene: TRBV25-1; CDR3nt: TGTGCCAGCAGTGAATCTAGCCAGGGGCGAGACTACGAGCAGTACTTC; CDR3aa: CASSESSQGRDYEQYF
abundance: -; j_gene: TRBJ1-2; d_gene: -; v_gene: TRBV29-1; CDR3nt: TGCAGCGTTGATGCGGCAGGTTCTAGTTATGGCTACACCTTC; CDR3aa: CSVDAAGSSYGYTF
abundance: -; j_gene: TRBJ1-2; d_gene: -; v_gene: TRBV29-1; CDR3nt: TGCAGCGTTGAAACGGCTTATGGCTACACCTTC; CDR3aa: CSVETAYGYTF
abundance: -; j_gene: TRBJ2-3; d_gene: -; v_gene: TRBV20-1; CDR3nt: TGCAGGACGGGCACAGATACGCAGTATTTT; CDR3aa: CRTGTDTQYF
abundance: -; j_gene: TRBJ2-2; d_gene: -; v_gene: TRBV15; CDR3nt: TGTGCCACCAGCGGGAACCTGCCAGGGCAGAGGACCACCGGGGAGCTGTTTTTT; CDR3aa: CATSGNLPGQRTTGELFF
abundance: few; j_gene: TRBJ2-7; d_gene: TRBD2; v_gene: TRBV25-1; CDR3nt: TGTGCCAGCAGTTCCGAGACTAGCGGGTACTACGAGCAGTACTTC; CDR3aa: CASSSETSGYYEQYF
abundance: -; j_gene: TRBJ2-7; d_gene: TRBD1; v_gene: TRBV25-1; CDR3nt: TGTGCCAGCAGTGATGGGGACAGGCCCTACGAGCAGTACTTC; CDR3aa: CASSDGDRPYEQYF
abundance: many; j_gene: TRBJ2-7; d_gene: -; v_gene: TRBV30; CDR3nt: TGTGCCTGGAGTGAGGGAATACCCTCCTACGAGCAGTACTTC; CDR3aa: CAWSEGIPSYEQYF
abundance: few; j_gene: TRBJ1-1; d_gene: -; v_gene: TRBV19; CDR3nt: TGTGCCAGTAGCCCACGTAAAGGCCCTCTAAACACTGAAGCTTTCTTT; CDR3aa: CASSPRKGPLNTEAFF
abundance: -; j_gene: TRBJ2-7; d_gene: TRBD2; v_gene: TRBV28; CDR3nt: TGTGCCAGCAGTTCAGATTACGGGACTAGCGGGAGAAAAAGATACGAGCAGTACTTC; CDR3aa: CASSSDYGTSGRKRYEQYF
abundance: many; j_gene: TRBJ1-2; d_gene: -; v_gene: TRBV2; CDR3nt: TGTGCCAGCAGTGATCTCCAACAGTTTAACTATGGCTACACCTTC; CDR3aa: CASSDLQQFNYGYTF
abundance: few; j_gene: TRBJ2-3; d_gene: TRBD1; v_gene: TRBV7-3; CDR3nt: TGTGCCAGCAGCTTAGGCCCCCAGGGGGCGGCCACAGATACGCAGTATTTT; CDR3aa: CASSLGPQGAATDTQYF
abundance: many; j_gene: TRBJ2-1; d_gene: -; v_gene: TRBV28; CDR3nt: TGTGCCAGCAGCTCAACCAATGAGCAGTTCTTC; CDR3aa: CASSSTNEQFF
abundance: -; j_gene: TRBJ2-6; d_gene: -; v_gene: TRBV7-9; CDR3nt: TGTGCCAGCGAACAGGTGTCTGGGGCCAACGTCCTGACTTTC; CDR3aa: CASEQVSGANVLTF
abundance: many; j_gene: TRBJ2-1; d_gene: -; v_gene: TRBV2; CDR3nt: TGTGCCAGCAGTGGGATTAGGGGGAACAATGAGCAGTTCTTC; CDR3aa: CASSGIRGNNEQFF
abundance: -; j_gene: TRBJ1-3; d_gene: -; v_gene: TRBV10-3; CDR3nt: TGTGCCATCGCCGGGAACTCTGGAAACACCATATATTTT; CDR3aa: CAIAGNSGNTIYF
abundance: few; j_gene: TRBJ1-4; d_gene: -; v_gene: TRBV13; CDR3nt: TGTGCCAGCAGCTTACGGGACGGAAATGAAAAACTGTTTTTT; CDR3aa: CASSLRDGNEKLFF
abundance: many; j_gene: TRBJ2-7; d_gene: -; v_gene: TRBV5-1; CDR3nt: TGCGCCAGCAGCCCCTCTAGTGGGGGCGCGACGTACGAGCAGTACTTC; CDR3aa: CASSPSSGGATYEQYF
abundance: few; j_gene: TRBJ2-5; d_gene: -; v_gene: TRBV7-2; CDR3nt: TGTGCCAGCAGCTATCGGTCCCACCAAGAGACCCAGTACTTC; CDR3aa: CASSYRSHQETQYF